This T cell receptor beta chain came from a study of blood T cell repertoires in COVID-19. In the study overall: The United States, Italy and Spain were the sources of the acute and convalescent COVID-19 samples.

The V and J ends lost 3 bases and 10 bases, in that order; junction bases with no gene match: 12. Germline loops: CDR1 LGHNA, CDR2 YNFKEQ. The CDR3 totals 16 residues. Methods used by the authors: Reference gene primer amplification gave estimated nucleated cell counts. The data were produced by immunoSEQ multiplex PCR, yet TCRdb's version contains in-frame clones alone and is incomplete. Clone size and the V and J calls come from that table; the DNA yielded D and trimming. The table includes 450,000 to 500,000 clones, roughly 88% detected once. The clonotype was recovered from a human donor in a cohort sampled during active COVID-19. Source material: peripheral blood. This sequence joins TRBV4-2 and TRBJ1-4; 9 bases map to TRBD1. The CDR3 region is CASSHLTGQGDAKLFF. CDR3 nucleotides: TGTGCCAGCAGCCACCTCACGGGACAGGGCGACGCAAAACTGTTTTTT.